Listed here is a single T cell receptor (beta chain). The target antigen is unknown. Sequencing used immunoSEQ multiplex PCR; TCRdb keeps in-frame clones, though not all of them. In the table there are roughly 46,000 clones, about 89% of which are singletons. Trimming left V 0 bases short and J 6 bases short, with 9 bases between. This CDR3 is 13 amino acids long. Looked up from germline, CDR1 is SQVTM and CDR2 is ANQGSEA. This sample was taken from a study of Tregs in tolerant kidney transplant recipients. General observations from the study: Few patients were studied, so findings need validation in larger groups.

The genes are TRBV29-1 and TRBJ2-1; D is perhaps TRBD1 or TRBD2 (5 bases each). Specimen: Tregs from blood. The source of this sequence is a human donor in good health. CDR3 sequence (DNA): TGCAGCGTTGAAGAGGGGGAACCCAATGAGCAGTTCTTC. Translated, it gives CSVEEGEPNEQFF.